The source of this T cell receptor (beta chain) is a study of blood T cell repertoires in COVID-19. About the study: Whether acute or convalescent, the COVID-19 samples came from the United States, Italy and Spain. PBMCs, B-cell-depleted T cells, or T cells were the source of the cDNA or gDNA that made up the material.

Per the original methods: Amplification with reference gene primers provided the estimates of nucleated cell counts. The assay was immunoSEQ multiplex PCR, and TCRdb's table has in-frame clones only and misses some. That table furnishes V, J and clone size, whereas the DNA furnished D and trimming. This table holds roughly 330,000 clones, around 92% found once. The CDR3 extends over 14 amino acids. Germline V gene sequence: CDR1 GTSNPN, CDR2 SVGIG (reference sequence). The V and J ends lost 2 bases and 4 bases respectively, with 14 bases between them. The TCR comes from a man between 18 and 35 years old who had recovered from COVID-19. The rearrangement joins TRBV30 to TRBJ2-5; maybe TRBD2 (7 bases). The sample comprised peripheral blood. The CDR3 coding sequence is TGTGCCTGGAGTTCTGGGGGGGGGCGAGAGACCCAGTACTTC. Protein product: CAWSSGGGRETQYF.